A selection of T cell receptor beta chains follows, all from one sample in a study of blood T cell repertoires in COVID-19. Clones were read by immunoSEQ multiplex PCR, and TCRdb kept only the in-frame ones, dropping some. The sample has fewer than 300,000 clones, 65% to 90% seen once; the top ten hold roughly 2.9%. What was sequenced was peripheral blood. The receptors derive from a woman aged 55-69 years with active or convalescent COVID-19. The CDR3 runs from the conserved cysteine through the conserved F or W. The D gene is left open where the match is weak. Clone size is given for some rows only: seen once, a few or many times, or a class if the clone is expanded.

TRBD1	NA	TRBV19	TRBJ1-3	CASSPGTGYSGNTIYF	TGTGCCAGTAGTCCAGGGACAGGGTACTCTGGAAACACCATATATTTT
TRBD1	once	TRBV5-1	TRBJ2-7	CASSWGQGAYEQYF	TGCGCCAGCAGCTGGGGACAGGGGGCCTACGAGCAGTACTTC
NA	NA	TRBV7-2	TRBJ1-1	CASSVWTANTEAFF	TGTGCCAGCAGCGTTTGGACAGCTAACACTGAAGCTTTCTTT
TRBD1	NA	TRBV5-6	TRBJ1-2	CASSFMRDRGTYGYTF	TGTGCCAGCAGCTTCATGAGGGACAGGGGAACCTATGGCTACACCTTC
TRBD2	NA	TRBV4-2	TRBJ2-2	CASSQDPPGLAGVGAGELFF	TGTGCCAGCAGCCAAGACCCTCCGGGACTAGCGGGGGTAGGGGCCGGGGAGCTGTTTTTT
NA	NA	TRBV7-7	TRBJ2-1	CASSSARGVFSEQFF	TGTGCTAGCAGCTCGGCCAGGGGCGTCTTTTCTGAGCAGTTCTTC
TRBD2	NA	TRBV19	TRBJ2-5	CASSASGGQETQYF	TGTGCCAGTAGTGCTAGCGGGGGCCAAGAGACCCAGTACTTC
TRBD1	once	TRBV6-1	TRBJ2-5	CASSEVDRGLETQYF	TGTGCCAGCAGTGAAGTGGACAGGGGACTAGAGACCCAGTACTTC
NA	NA	TRBV5-1	TRBJ1-4	CASSLSQGQKLFF	TGCGCCAGCAGCTTGTCTCAGGGCCAAAAACTGTTTTTT
NA	NA	TRBV7-9	TRBJ2-1	CASSLLPGLHVGSYNEQFF	TGTGCCAGCAGCTTACTTCCCGGACTACACGTAGGCTCCTACAATGAGCAGTTCTTC
NA	NA	TRBV5-6	TRBJ1-2	CASSPRQMNGYTF	TGTGCCAGCAGCCCTAGACAGATGAATGGCTACACCTTC
NA	NA	TRBV27	TRBJ1-1	CASSLAHRNTEAFF	TGTGCCAGCAGTCTCGCTCACAGAAACACTGAAGCTTTCTTT
TRBD2	once	TRBV6-4	TRBJ2-3	CASSLGTGLAADTQYF	TGTGCCAGCAGCCTTGGGACGGGACTAGCGGCAGATACGCAGTATTTT
NA	NA	TRBV6-5	TRBJ1-2	CASSFVGGNYGYTF	TGTGCCAGCAGCTTTGTGGGGGGTAACTATGGCTACACCTTC
NA	NA	TRBV5-4	TRBJ2-6	CASSFFRSTGANVLTF	TGTGCCAGCAGCTTCTTCCGGTCGACAGGGGCCAACGTCCTGACTTTC
TRBD1	NA	TRBV19	TRBJ1-5	CASEPRFPGGASNQPQHF	TGTGCCAGCGAACCTCGATTCCCAGGGGGCGCGAGCAATCAGCCCCAGCATTTT
TRBD2	NA	TRBV28	TRBJ2-7	CASSHLAGGPSLYEQYF	TGTGCCAGCAGTCATCTAGCGGGGGGGCCCTCCCTATACGAGCAGTACTTC